A selection of T cell receptor beta chains follows, all from one sample in a study of radiotherapy plus CTLA-4 blockade in lung cancer. Using immunoSEQ multiplex PCR, the repertoire was profiled, and TCRdb retains in-frame clones only, with some absent. The sample includes more than 75,000 clones, 55% to 75% of them seen just once. This material consisted of peripheral blood, taken from a patient treated with radiotherapy plus ipilimumab. These receptors were obtained from a human donor with non-small cell lung cancer that progressed on radiotherapy plus ipilimumab. Each CDR3 is given with its conserved first and last residue. Fields, in order: clone size, J gene, D gene, V gene, CDR3 DNA, CDR3 protein. A D gene is named only where the DNA matches it firmly. Clone size is shown for a subset of rows, as once, few, many or a class of expanded clone.

>few|TRBJ2-1|.|TRBV28
TGTGCCAGCAGTTACTACAATGAGCAGTTCTTC
CASSYYNEQFF
>.|TRBJ1-2|TRBD1|TRBV28
TGTGCCAGCCGACAGGGGGGAAGCGGTGGCTATGGCTACACCTTC
CASRQGGSGGYGYTF
>few|TRBJ1-5|TRBD1|TRBV20-1
TGCAGTGCATCACAGGGGACAGCCCAGCATTTT
CSASQGTAQHF
>.|TRBJ2-3|.|TRBV11-2
TGTGCTAGCAGCTTAGGCACCTTCACAGATACGCAGTATTTT
CASSLGTFTDTQYF
>.|TRBJ2-1|.|TRBV7-8
TGTGCCAGCAGCTCCTCCGGTTATGAGCAGTTCTTC
CASSSSGYEQFF
>.|TRBJ1-1|.|TRBV6-5
TGTGCCAGCAGTTACTTCGCAGCGAACACTGAAGCTTTCTTT
CASSYFAANTEAFF
>once|TRBJ1-1|TRBD1|TRBV28
TGTGCCAGCAGTTTATGCGGACAGGGCAAGTGTCACGGACTGGCTTTCTTT
CASSLCGQGKCHGLAFF
>.|TRBJ2-7|TRBD1|TRBV27
TGTGCCAGCAGTTTAAAATGGGACAGAAACCCCGAGCAGTACTTC
CASSLKWDRNPEQYF
>.|TRBJ2-1|TRBD1|TRBV5-1
TGCGCCAGCAGCTTGGGGACAGGGGGCAATGAGCAGTTCTTC
CASSLGTGGNEQFF
>.|TRBJ2-5|TRBD1|TRBV6-6
TGTGCCAGCAGTTCAACCCTCCAGGGGGCTGGAGAGACCCAGTACTTC
CASSSTLQGAGETQYF
>.|TRBJ2-1|TRBD2|TRBV9
TGTGCCAGCAGCGTGACGGGGGGGAGATTAAATGAGCAGTTCTTC
CASSVTGGRLNEQFF
>.|TRBJ1-2|TRBD1|TRBV27
TGTGCCAGCAGTTCCATCCCAACAGGGGCGAGGGGCTACACCTTC
CASSSIPTGARGYTF
>few|TRBJ1-1|.|TRBV28
TGTGCCAGCAGTCGTGACGGACCTCGTAACACTGAAGCTTTCTTT
CASSRDGPRNTEAFF
>few|TRBJ1-2|.|TRBV6-1
TGTGCCGGGTCCGTGGAGGTGTTGGGCTATGGCTACACCTTC
CAGSVEVLGYGYTF
>.|TRBJ2-1|.|TRBV19
TGTGCCAGTAGCCACTTGAGCTCCTACAATGAGCAGTTCTTC
CASSHLSSYNEQFF
>.|TRBJ2-7|TRBD2|TRBV6-5
TGTGCCAGCAGCGGACTAGCGGGACCCCCCTACGAGCAGTACTTC
CASSGLAGPPYEQYF
>.|TRBJ1-1|.|TRBV5-4
TGTGCCAGCAGCTTTGGTTTCAACACTGAAGCTTTCTTT
CASSFGFNTEAFF